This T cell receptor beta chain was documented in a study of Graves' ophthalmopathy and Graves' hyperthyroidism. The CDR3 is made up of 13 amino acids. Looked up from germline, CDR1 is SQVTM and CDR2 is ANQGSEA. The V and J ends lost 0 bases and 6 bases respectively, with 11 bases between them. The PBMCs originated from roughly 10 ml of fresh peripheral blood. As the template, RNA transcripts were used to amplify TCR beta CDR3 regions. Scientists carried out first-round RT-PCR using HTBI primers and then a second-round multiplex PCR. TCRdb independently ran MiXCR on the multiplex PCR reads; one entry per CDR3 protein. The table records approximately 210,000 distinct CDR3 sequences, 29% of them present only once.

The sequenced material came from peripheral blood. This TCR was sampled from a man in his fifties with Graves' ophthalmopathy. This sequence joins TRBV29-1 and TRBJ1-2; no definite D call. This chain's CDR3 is CSVEDDEVHGYTF. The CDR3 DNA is TGCAGCGTTGAAGATGACGAGGTCCATGGCTACACCTTC.